The following is a T cell receptor (beta chain) sequence with its context. Its cognate antigen is unknown. This sample was included in a study of cytomegalovirus exposure and HLA in healthy donors. Study outcomes and limitations: By HLA locus, TCR association rates varied in a later analysis, with DRB1 showing the most and HLA-C the fewest. Among CMV-associated TCR beta chains, most appeared HLA-restricted in a later analysis.

This CDR3 region has 16 residues. Trimming cost V 5 bases and J 5 bases; bases outside gene matches: 9. In germline, CDR1 is SEHNR, CDR2 FQNEAQ (reference sequence). PCR used 60 Vbeta primers and 13 Jbeta primers. The table came from immunoSEQ multiplex PCR; TCRdb's copy has only in-frame clones and leaves some out. The sample records around 200,000 clones, 70% to 80% being singletons. The chain employs TRBV7-9 and TRBJ2-5; 12 bases agree with TRBD2. The clonotype comes from a woman aged 25 to 39 in good health and CMV-seropositive. The specimen was PBMCs. CDR3 DNA: TGTGCCAGCAGCCCCGGACTAGCGGGGCGGTGGGAGACCCAGTACTTC. Translation: CASSPGLAGRWETQYF.